This TCR beta chain was captured by sequencing in a study of CD8 T cells in Susac syndrome. Random hexamers served to reverse transcribe roughly 0.45 to 1 ug RNA. The CDR3 of TCR beta was amplified by immunoSEQ multiplex PCR across 54 Vbeta and 13 Jbeta. TCRdb re-derived calls from the immunoSEQ multiplex PCR reads in MiXCR, one entry per CDR3 protein. The sample carries under 200,000 distinct CDR3 sequences, roughly 91% recorded once. Negative magnetic isolation gave CD8+ and CD4+ cells; FACS enriched CD8+ TEMRA. Germline CDR1 MGHRA, CDR2 YSYEKL. CDR3 length equals 15 residues. V was pared by 0 bases and J by 1 base, with 9 bases between.

The J gene is TRBJ1-2, the V gene TRBV4-1, with no clear D. Sequenced material: CD4+ T cells from PBMCs. This receptor was taken from a human donor with Susac syndrome. The CDR3 bases are TGCGCCAGCAGCCAAGACCCTCTGGGTAACTATGGCTACACCTTC. As protein: CASSQDPLGNYGYTF.